One and the same sample provided the 22 T cell receptor beta chains below, sequenced in a study of cytomegalovirus exposure and HLA in healthy donors. The PCR had 60 Vbeta and 13 Jbeta primers. Some clones are missing from TCRdb's copy, which holds only in-frame ones; the method was immunoSEQ multiplex PCR. The table has fewer than 180,000 clones, about four fifths seen once. Sequenced material: PBMCs. These receptor sequences come from a man in his fifties or sixties in good health and CMV-seropositive.

This chain links TRBV19 with TRBJ1-2; D may be TRBD1 (6 bases). Germline CDR1 is LNHDA and CDR2 is SQIVND (reference sequence). Trimming removed 7 bases at V and 2 bases at J, with 17 bases between. The CDR3 contains 15 residues. CDR3 coding DNA: TGTGCCAGTATACCACGGATCGGACAGAACTATGGCTACACCTTC. Its protein is CASIPRIGQNYGYTF. The complete variable domain, with remaining parts taken from reference TRBV19 and TRBJ1-2, reads DGGITQSPKYLFRKEGQNVTLSCEQNLNHDAMYWYRQDPGQGLRLIYYSQIVNDFQKGDIAEGYSVSREKKESFPLTVTSAQKNPTAFYLCASIPRIGQNYGYTFGSGTRLTVV.

The rearrangement uses TRBV2 and TRBJ2-3; 7 bases map to TRBD1. J gave up 3 bases and V 6 bases, and 3 bases lay outside the gene matches. The CDR3 is made up of 13 amino acids. The V gene's germline CDR1 is SNHLY and CDR2 FYNNEI. This CDR3 reads CASSRQGTDTQYF. The CDR3 DNA reads as TGTGCCAGCAGCCGACAGGGAACAGATACGCAGTATTTT.

In this sample, this clone turned up a few times. V gene TRBV6-5 combines with J gene TRBJ1-3; possibly TRBD1 for D (5 bases). V dropped 7 bases and J dropped 0 bases, with 10 bases sitting between them. CDR3 size: 14 residues. Per germline, CDR1 MNHEY and CDR2 SVGAGI. The CDR3 DNA follows: TGTGCCAGCACCCCCGGGGGCTCTGGAAACACCATATATTTT. This gives the protein CASTPGGSGNTIYF.

The chain couples TRBV25-1 to TRBJ2-5; possible D gene TRBD1, 6 bases. The germline gives CDR1 MGHDK, CDR2 SYGVNS. This CDR3 is 14 amino acids long. V lost 8 bases and J 5 bases, leaving 18 bases between the germline ends. The CDR3, as DNA: TGTGCCAGCCGGGCTTCAGGGGTTCTGGAGACCCAGTACTTC. Translating gives CASRASGVLETQYF. The full variable domain, completed using reference TRBV25-1 and TRBJ2-5, is EADIYQTPRYLVIGTGKKITLECSQTMGHDKMYWYQQDPGMELHLIHYSYGVNSTEKGDLSSESTVSRIRTEHFPLTLESARPSHTSQYLCASRASGVLETQYFGPGTRLLVL.

The chain joins TRBV6-5 to TRBJ2-4, with 8 bases matching TRBD1. The CDR3 runs to 15 residues. With 2 bases clipped from V and 6 bases from J, the junction kept 6 bases outside the gene matches. Germline V gene data show CDR1 as MNHEY and CDR2 as SVGAGI. The CDR3: CASSYAGGSRNIQYF. CDR3 DNA sequence: TGTGCCAGCAGTTACGCAGGGGGCAGTCGAAACATTCAGTACTTC.

V and J are TRBV27 and TRBJ1-5; D is unresolved. Trimming pared 2 bases from V and 4 bases from J, leaving 9 bases between. The CDR3 totals 14 residues. The V gene's germline CDR1 is MNHEY and CDR2 SMNVEV (reference sequence). The DNA of the CDR3 is TGTGCCAGCAGTTTAAGACAAAAGAATCAGCCCCAGCATTTT. Translating it yields CASSLRQKNQPQHF.

The chain carries TRBV19 and TRBJ2-1; 7 bases are shared with TRBD2. Germline CDR1 is LNHDA and CDR2 is SQIVND (reference sequence). CDR3 size: 16 residues. Unmatched junction bases numbered 8, after V lost 4 bases and J lost 2 bases. CDR3 nucleotide sequence: TGTGCCAGTAGTACACCTACTAGCGCGACCTACAATGAGCAGTTCTTC. It codes for CASSTPTSATYNEQFF.

The genes are TRBV6-6 and TRBJ1-3, with D unresolved. Trimming stripped 2 bases from V and 0 bases from J, with 11 bases between. This CDR3 is built from 16 residues. Germline-derived CDR1 and CDR2 are MNHNY and SVGAGI (reference sequence). The CDR3 DNA follows: TGTGCCAGCAGTTACCCGGCAGGTACCTCTGGAAACACCATATATTTT. Encoded protein: CASSYPAGTSGNTIYF.

This clone occurred once. The CDR3 spells CASSAGLAGGVETQYF. Here the CDR3 DNA reads TGTGCCAGCAGTGCAGGACTAGCGGGAGGGGTAGAGACCCAGTACTTC. The chain carries TRBV2 and TRBJ2-5, with TRBD2 identical over 15 bases. V gave up 4 bases and J gave up 4 bases; unmatched junction bases: 4. Germline lookup yields CDR1 SNHLY and CDR2 FYNNEI. The CDR3 is 16 residues long.

The J gene is TRBJ1-5, the V gene TRBV6-4, with D possibly TRBD1 on 5 matching bases. Between the trimmed V and J ends, which lost 5 bases and 5 bases, there was a span of 10 bases. CDR1 and CDR2 (germline): MRHNA, SNTAGT. The CDR3 extends over 13 amino acids. DNA of the CDR3: TGTGCCAGCAGTCCGGGGGAGGATCAGCCCCAGCATTTT. This codes for CASSPGEDQPQHF.

The chain links TRBV2 to TRBJ1-1, with 8 bases matching TRBD1. The germline V gene encodes CDR1 SNHLY and CDR2 FYNNEI. CDR3 length: 17 residues. Unmatched junction bases numbered 15, after V lost 3 bases and J lost 6 bases. This CDR3 is CASSDNGAGGVFAEAFF. The DNA for the CDR3 is TGTGCCAGCAGTGATAATGGGGCAGGGGGCGTTTTTGCTGAAGCTTTCTTT.

The V call is TRBV5-1, the J call TRBJ2-1, with 9 bases identical to TRBD2. Looked up from germline, CDR1 is SGHRS and CDR2 is YFSETQ. The V and J ends lost 4 bases and 5 bases, in that order; junction bases with no gene match: 7. The CDR3 runs 15 residues. The CDR3: CASSIGLATDNEQFF. The CDR3 DNA sequence: TGCGCCAGCAGCATCGGACTAGCGACTGACAATGAGCAGTTCTTC. The full variable domain, rest sourced from reference TRBV5-1 and TRBJ2-1, is KAGVTQTPRYLIKTRGQQVTLSCSPISGHRSVSWYQQTPGQGLQFLFEYFSETQRNKGNFPGRFSGRQFSNSRSEMNVSTLELGDSALYLCASSIGLATDNEQFFGPGTRLTVL.

CDR3 nucleotides: TGTGCCACCAGCAGATTTAGCGGGAGGGGGCCAGATACGCAGTATTTT. Translated, it gives CATSRFSGRGPDTQYF. This chain links TRBV15 with TRBJ2-3; 11 positions match TRBD2. After removal of 2 bases from V and 4 bases from J, the junction contained 5 bases not matched to a gene. Germline loops: CDR1 LNHNV, CDR2 YYDKDF (reference sequence). The CDR3 spans 16 residues.

The rearrangement joins TRBV27 to TRBJ2-5, with 7 bases aligning to TRBD2. CDR3 length equals 15 residues. Losses at the gene ends were 5 bases for V and 5 bases for J; bases not matched to a gene: 11. From germline, CDR1 is MNHEY and CDR2 SMNVEV (reference sequence). DNA for the CDR3: TGTGCCAGCAGTCTCCGGGGGGTAGTACGGGAGACCCAGTACTTC. Amino acids: CASSLRGVVRETQYF.

This rearrangement joins TRBV7-9 to TRBJ2-5, with TRBD1 matching over 7 bases. This CDR3 region has 14 residues. Germline V gene sequence: CDR1 SEHNR, CDR2 FQNEAQ (reference sequence). Germline trimming cut 1 base from V and 4 bases from J; bases unmatched to any gene: 3. CDR3 in amino acids: CASSLETGRETQYF. As DNA, the CDR3 is TGTGCCAGCAGCTTAGAGACAGGGAGAGAGACCCAGTACTTC.

The chain is built from TRBV5-6 and TRBJ2-3; D may correspond to TRBD1 or TRBD2 (5 bases each). Looked up from germline, CDR1 is SGHDT and CDR2 is YYEEEE. V was clipped by 4 bases and J by 6 bases, with 18 bases between them. This CDR3 spans 15 amino acids. The DNA of the CDR3 is TGTGCCAGCAGCCTGGAGGACACTCTGCAGGATACGCAGTATTTT. Encoded protein: CASSLEDTLQDTQYF.

This clone was recorded a few times. The J gene is TRBJ2-6, the V gene TRBV6-1; possibly TRBD1 for D (6 bases). CDR3 length: 15 amino acids. V was clipped by 4 bases and J by 0 bases, with 7 bases between them. From germline, CDR1 is MNHNS and CDR2 SASEGT. Here the CDR3 reads CASSAGDSGANVLTF. CDR3 in DNA: TGTGCCAGCAGTGCAGGGGACTCTGGGGCCAACGTCCTGACTTTC.

The chain joins TRBV30 to TRBJ2-7; the match to TRBD1 covers 10 bases. The CDR3 extends over 13 amino acids. Germline lookup yields CDR1 GTSNPN and CDR2 SVGIG (reference sequence). Germline trimming cut 7 bases from V and 3 bases from J; bases unmatched to any gene: 6. CDR3 DNA sequence: TGTGCCTACTCAGACAGGGGGCTCTACGAGCAGTACTTC. Translation gives CAYSDRGLYEQYF.

CDR3 sequence: CASSIGTGGDTQYF. The CDR3 bases are TGTGCCAGTAGTATAGGGACAGGGGGAGATACGCAGTATTTT. This chain links TRBV19 with TRBJ2-3, with TRBD1 matching over 10 bases. The CDR3 sequence is 14 residues long. In germline, CDR1 is LNHDA, CDR2 SQIVND (reference sequence). The V gene end was trimmed by 1 base and the J gene end by 5 bases; junction bases not matched to a gene: 0.

The chain joins TRBV28 to TRBJ1-1; TRBD1 aligns across 7 bases. This CDR3 comprises 14 residues. V lost 3 bases, J lost 7 bases, and 8 bases stayed unmatched. The germline gives CDR1 MDHEN, CDR2 SYDVKM. CDR3 DNA: TGTGCCAGCAGTTTGTCCACAGGGGTGGGTGAAGCTTTCTTT. Translated: CASSLSTGVGEAFF. Full variable domain (remainder filled in from reference TRBV28 and TRBJ1-1): DVKVTQSSRYLVKRTGEKVFLECVQDMDHENMFWYRQDPGLGLRLIYFSYDVKMKEKGDIPEGYSVSREKKERFSLILESASTNQTSMYLCASSLSTGVGEAFFGQGTRLTVV.

In its sample, this clone was seen a few times. This chain connects TRBV15 to TRBJ1-3; a weak D match, TRBD1 (6 bases). Trimming took 8 bases from V and 0 from J, leaving 17 bases between them. The CDR3 covers 16 residues. Germline CDR1 LNHNV, CDR2 YYDKDF (reference sequence). CDR3 protein: CATAGRGAPSGNTIYF. CDR3 DNA: TGTGCCACCGCGGGCAGGGGCGCACCCTCTGGAAACACCATATATTTT.

The CDR3 spells CASSLQTGGTGELFF. For the CDR3, the DNA is TGTGCCAGCAGCTTACAGACAGGGGGCACCGGGGAGCTGTTTTTT. The gene calls are TRBV7-2 and TRBJ2-2; TRBD1 aligns across 9 bases. V shed 2 bases and J 4 bases; nucleotides not matched to a gene: 2. Germline assignment: CDR1 SGHTA and CDR2 FQGNSA. The CDR3 has 15 residues. The whole variable domain, remainder taken from reference TRBV7-2 and TRBJ2-2, is GAGVSQSPSNKVTEKGKDVELRCDPISGHTALYWYRQSLGQGLEFLIYFQGNSAPDKSGLPSDRFSAERTGGSVSTLTIQRTQQEDSAVYLCASSLQTGGTGELFFGEGSRLTVL.